The clone carrying this T cell receptor (beta chain) was seen just once. The data originate from a study of blood T cell repertoires in COVID-19. About the study: Italy, Spain and the United States were the sources of the convalescent and acute COVID-19 samples. Nucleic acid was either cDNA or gDNA, and it came from T cells, B-cell-depleted T cells, or PBMCs.

Germline CDR1 SGHRS, CDR2 YFSETQ. The CDR3 extends over 13 amino acids. The V gene lost 0 bases and the J gene lost 2 bases, with 6 bases spanning the gap. In the study's own analysis: Amplification with reference gene primers provided the estimates of nucleated cell counts. Profiled with immunoSEQ multiplex PCR; TCRdb holds only in-frame clones, not every one. The V and J calls and the clone size are those of that table, but D and trimming were determined from the DNA. The sample lists some 180,000 clones; roughly 80% were seen once. This chain joins TRBV5-1 and TRBJ2-7; no clear D. Sequences were obtained from peripheral blood. The source of this sequence is a man in his sixties or seventies with active or convalescent COVID-19. The CDR3 sequence is CASSLGPAYEQYF. In nucleotides, the CDR3 is TGCGCCAGCAGCTTGGGGCCCGCCTACGAGCAGTACTTC.